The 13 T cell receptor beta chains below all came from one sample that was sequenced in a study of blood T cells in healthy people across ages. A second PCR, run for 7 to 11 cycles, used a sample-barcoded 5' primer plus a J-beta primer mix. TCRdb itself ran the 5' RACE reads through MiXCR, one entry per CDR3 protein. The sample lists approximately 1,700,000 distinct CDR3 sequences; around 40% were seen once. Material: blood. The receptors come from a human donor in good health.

The CDR3 loop reads CASSGAGRRKYGYTF. The DNA of the CDR3 is TGTGCCAGCAGTGGAGCGGGGCGGAGAAAATATGGCTACACCTTC. The gene calls are TRBV2 and TRBJ1-2, with a possible D match to TRBD1 (5 bases). CDR1 is SNHLY and CDR2 is FYNNEI in the germline V gene. The CDR3 has 15 amino acids. Trimming left V 4 bases short and J 5 bases short, with 17 bases between.

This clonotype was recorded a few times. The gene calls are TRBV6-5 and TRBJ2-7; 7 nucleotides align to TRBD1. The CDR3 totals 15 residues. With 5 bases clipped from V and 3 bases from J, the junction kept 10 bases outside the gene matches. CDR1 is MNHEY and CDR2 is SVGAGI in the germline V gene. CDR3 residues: CASSQAPGQSYEQYF. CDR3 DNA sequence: TGTGCCAGCAGTCAAGCCCCGGGACAGAGCTACGAGCAGTACTTC.

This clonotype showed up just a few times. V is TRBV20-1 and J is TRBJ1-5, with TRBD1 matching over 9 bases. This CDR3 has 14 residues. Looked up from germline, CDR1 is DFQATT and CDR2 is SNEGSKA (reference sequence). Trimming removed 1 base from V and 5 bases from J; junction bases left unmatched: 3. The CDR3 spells CSARVTGGDQPQHF. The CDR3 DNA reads TGCAGTGCTAGAGTGACAGGGGGGGATCAGCCCCAGCATTTT.

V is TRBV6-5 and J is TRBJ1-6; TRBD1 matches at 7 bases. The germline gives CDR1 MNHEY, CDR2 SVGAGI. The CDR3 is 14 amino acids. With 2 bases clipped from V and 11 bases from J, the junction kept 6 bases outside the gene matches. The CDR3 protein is CASSYDRESTPLHF. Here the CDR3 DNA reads TGTGCCAGCAGTTACGACAGGGAGTCGACACCCCTCCACTTT.

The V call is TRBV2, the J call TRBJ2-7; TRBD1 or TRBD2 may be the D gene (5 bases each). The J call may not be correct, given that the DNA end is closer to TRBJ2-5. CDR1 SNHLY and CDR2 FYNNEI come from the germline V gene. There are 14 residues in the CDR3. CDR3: CASSEGPLEETQYF. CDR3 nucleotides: TGTGCCAGCAGCGAGGGGCCCCTGGAGGAGACCCAGTACTTC.

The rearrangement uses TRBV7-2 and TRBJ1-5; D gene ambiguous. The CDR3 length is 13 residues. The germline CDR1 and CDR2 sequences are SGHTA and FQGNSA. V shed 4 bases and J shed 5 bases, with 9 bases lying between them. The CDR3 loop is CASSSGWDQPQHF. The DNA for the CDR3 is TGTGCCAGCAGCTCGGGATGGGATCAGCCCCAGCATTTT. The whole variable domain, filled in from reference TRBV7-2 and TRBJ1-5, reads GAGVSQSPSNKVTEKGKDVELRCDPISGHTALYWYRQSLGQGLEFLIYFQGNSAPDKSGLPSDRFSAERTGGSVSTLTIQRTQQEDSAVYLCASSSGWDQPQHFGDGTRLSIL.

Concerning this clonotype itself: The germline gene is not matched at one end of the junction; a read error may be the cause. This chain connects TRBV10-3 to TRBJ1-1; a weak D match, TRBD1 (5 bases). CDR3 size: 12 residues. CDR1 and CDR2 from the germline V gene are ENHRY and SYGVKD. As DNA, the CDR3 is TGTGCCATCGGTGAGGGGTACACTGAAGCTTTCTTT. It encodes CAIGEGYTEAFF.

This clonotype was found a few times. This chain's CDR3 is CSVIGQGGYTF. CDR3 sequence (DNA): TGCAGCGTGATCGGACAAGGAGGCTACACCTTC. The chain carries TRBV29-1 and TRBJ1-2, with D perhaps TRBD1 (5 bases). The CDR3 contains 11 residues. Per the germline V gene, CDR1 is SQVTM and CDR2 is ANQGSEA. Trimming removed 6 bases from V and 8 bases from J, with 13 bases in between.

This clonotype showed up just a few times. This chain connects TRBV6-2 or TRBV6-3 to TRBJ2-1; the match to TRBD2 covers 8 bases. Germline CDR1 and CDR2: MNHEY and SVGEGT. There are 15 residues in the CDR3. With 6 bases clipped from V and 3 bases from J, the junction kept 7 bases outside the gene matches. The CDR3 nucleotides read TGTGCCAGCAGCTGGACTAGCCCAGTCTACAATGAGCAGTTCTTC. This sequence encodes CASSWTSPVYNEQFF.

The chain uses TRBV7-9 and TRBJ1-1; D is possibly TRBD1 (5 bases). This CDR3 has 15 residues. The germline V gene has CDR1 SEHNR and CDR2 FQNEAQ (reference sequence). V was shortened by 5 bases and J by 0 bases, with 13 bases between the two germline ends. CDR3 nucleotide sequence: TGTGCCAGCAGCCCAACGGGGGGATTGAACACTGAAGCTTTCTTT. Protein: CASSPTGGLNTEAFF.

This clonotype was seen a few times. CDR3 sequence reads: CASLEGPYGYTF. The CDR3 DNA is TGTGCCAGCCTCGAGGGGCCTTATGGCTACACCTTC. The gene calls are TRBV12-3 or TRBV12-4 and TRBJ1-2, with D possibly matching TRBD1 (5 bases). Trimming removed 8 bases from V and 5 bases from J, with 12 bases in between. The CDR3 runs 12 residues.

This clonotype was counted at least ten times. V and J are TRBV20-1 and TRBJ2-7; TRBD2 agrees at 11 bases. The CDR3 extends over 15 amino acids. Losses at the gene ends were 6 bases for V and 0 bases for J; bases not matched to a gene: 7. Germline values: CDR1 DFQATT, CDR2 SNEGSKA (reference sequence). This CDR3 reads CSAQPTSGSSYEQYF. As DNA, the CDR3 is TGCAGTGCCCAACCCACTAGCGGGAGCTCCTACGAGCAGTACTTC.

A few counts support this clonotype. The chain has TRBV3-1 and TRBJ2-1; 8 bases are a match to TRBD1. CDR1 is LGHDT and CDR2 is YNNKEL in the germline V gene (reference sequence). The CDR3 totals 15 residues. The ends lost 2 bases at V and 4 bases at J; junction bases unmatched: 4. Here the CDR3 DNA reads TGTGCCAGCAGCCAACAGGACAGGGAGTACAATGAGCAGTTCTTC. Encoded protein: CASSQQDREYNEQFF.